This entry lists 20 T cell receptor beta chains sequenced from one sample in a study of T cells in Graves' hyperthyroidism and ophthalmopathy. RNA transcripts were the template for amplifying TCR beta CDR3 regions. The HTBI set primed first-round TCR CDR3 RT-PCR. TCRdb re-analysed the multiplex PCR reads in MiXCR, keeping a single row per CDR3 protein. The sample shows around 520,000 distinct CDR3 sequences, approximately 14% of them seen only once. Sequenced input: blood. The receptors originated from a woman between 40 and 50 years old with Graves' hyperthyroidism.

The chain employs TRBV4-1 and TRBJ1-1; D is undetermined. CDR3 size: 17 residues. From germline, CDR1 is MGHRA and CDR2 YSYEKL. The V end was cut by 4 bases, the J end by 5 bases, with 23 bases between. CDR3: CASSRLNGPLSRTEAFF. CDR3 bases: TGCGCCAGCAGCCGACTTAATGGACCCCTTTCCAGAACTGAAGCTTTCTTT.

In this sample, this clonotype turned up many times. The chain uses TRBV30 and TRBJ1-5, with 9 bases matching TRBD1. The CDR3 loop spans 16 amino acids. Germline V lookup: CDR1 GTSNPN, CDR2 SVGIG (reference sequence). The junction had 10 bases not matched to a gene; V was cut back by 3 bases and J by 4 bases. The CDR3, as DNA: TGTGCCTGGAGGGGTCCCGGGACAGGGTCAAATCAGCCCCAGCATTTT. Amino acids: CAWRGPGTGSNQPQHF. Together with reference TRBV30 and TRBJ1-5, the CDR3 gives the full variable domain: SQTIHQWPATLVQPVGSPLSLECTVEGTSNPNLYWYRQAAGRGLQLLFYSVGIGQISSEVPQNLSASRPQDRQFILSSKKLLLSDSGFYLCAWRGPGTGSNQPQHFGDGTRLSIL.

This clonotype was counted a few times. This chain links TRBV6-5 with TRBJ1-2, with a weak D call TRBD1 (6 bases). The V gene lost 2 bases and the J gene lost 5 bases, with 9 bases spanning the gap. The CDR3 runs 13 residues. Germline CDR1 MNHEY, CDR2 SVGAGI. In nucleotides, the CDR3 is TGTGCCAGCAGTTACCGAACAGGGTATGGCTACACCTTC. Its translation is CASSYRTGYGYTF.

This clonotype occurred many times. This chain links TRBV28 with TRBJ1-4; D is perhaps TRBD1 (6 bases). Trimming cost V 5 bases and J 0 bases, with 16 bases left between them. The CDR3 is 17 amino acids. In germline, CDR1 is MDHEN, CDR2 SYDVKM. CDR3 protein: CASSRTARISTNEKLFF. The CDR3 DNA is TGTGCCAGCAGTCGGACAGCCAGGATTTCAACTAATGAAAAACTGTTTTTT.

Turning to this clonotype: A read error may explain this, as a much larger clone is one base away. The CDR3 DNA is TGCAGTGCTAGAGATATACAGGGTAGGGCTTCCTATGAGCAGTTCTTC. Amino acid sequence: CSARDIQGRASYEQFF. V and J are TRBV20-1 and TRBJ2-7, with D tentatively TRBD1 (6 bases). The closer fit of TRBJ2-1 to the DNA end suggests the J call may be wrong. Germline CDR1 is DFQATT and CDR2 is SNEGSKA (reference sequence). CDR3 length: 16 amino acids.

This chain connects TRBV3-1 to TRBJ1-2; 9 positions match TRBD1. CDR1 is LGHDT and CDR2 is YNNKEL in the germline V gene (reference sequence). Losses at the gene ends were 5 bases for V and 4 bases for J; bases not matched to a gene: 11. CDR3 length: 16 amino acids. Here the CDR3 reads CASSTTGGTTVYGYTF. DNA for the CDR3: TGTGCCAGCAGCACCACAGGGGGCACGACAGTCTATGGCTACACCTTC.

A remark on this clonotype: A much more abundant neighbour one base away suggests this may be a read error. The chain employs TRBV3-1 and TRBJ2-5; 11 nucleotides align to TRBD2. The DNA matches TRBJ2-1 better at its end, which makes the J call doubtful. Germline V lookup: CDR1 LGHDT, CDR2 YNNKEL (reference sequence). The CDR3 length is 15 residues. The CDR3 DNA follows: TGTGCCAGCAGCCTAACTAGCGGGAGTAAAGAGACCCAGTTCTTC. Amino acids: CASSLTSGSKETQFF.

In this sample, this clonotype turned up many times. J is TRBJ2-3 and V is TRBV12-3 or TRBV12-4, with unresolved D. The V and J ends lost 4 bases and 2 bases respectively, with 10 bases between them. This CDR3 spans 14 amino acids. The DNA for the CDR3 is TGTGCCAGCAGTTCCGAAATATTCACAGATACGCAGTATTTT. Its protein product is CASSSEIFTDTQYF.

This clonotype appeared many times. V gene TRBV6-5 combines with J gene TRBJ1-1; a possible D gene is TRBD1 (6 bases). The germline V gene has CDR1 MNHEY and CDR2 SVGAGI. Trimming took 0 bases from V and 0 from J, leaving 11 bases between them. This CDR3 comprises 16 residues. The CDR3 bases are TGTGCCAGCAGTTACTCGGGGGCAGCCCTGAACACTGAAGCTTTCTTT. Its protein is CASSYSGAALNTEAFF.

The J gene is TRBJ2-1, the V gene TRBV20-1; 9 nucleotides match TRBD2. Germline V gene sequence: CDR1 DFQATT, CDR2 SNEGSKA (reference sequence). CDR3 length: 15 amino acids. The V and J ends lost 4 bases and 3 bases, in that order; junction bases with no gene match: 7. CDR3 nucleotide sequence: TGCAGTGCTAAAAAACTAGCGGGCGACTACAATGAGCAGTTCTTC. This translates into CSAKKLAGDYNEQFF.

This clonotype was detected ten times or more. V usage is TRBV3-1 and J usage is TRBJ1-3; D is ambiguous. Trimming took off 3 bases at V and 4 bases at J, with 13 bases between the two ends. Germline values: CDR1 LGHDT, CDR2 YNNKEL (reference sequence). CDR3 length equals 15 residues. CDR3 loop: CASSQPSTRGNTIYF. In DNA, the CDR3 is TGTGCCAGCAGCCAGCCCTCTACACGGGGAAACACCATATATTTT. Variable domain in full (rest from reference TRBV3-1 and TRBJ1-3): DTAVSQTPKYLVTQMGNDKSIKCEQNLGHDTMYWYKQDSKKFLKIMFSYNNKELIINETVPNRFSPKSPDKAHLNLHINSLELGDSAVYFCASSQPSTRGNTIYFGEGSWLTVV.

This clonotype was recorded a few times. The genes are TRBV5-1 and TRBJ2-1, with 7 bases that match TRBD2. Germline loops: CDR1 SGHRS, CDR2 YFSETQ. The CDR3 totals 15 residues. Trimming removed 4 bases from V and 0 bases from J; junction bases left unmatched: 4. The CDR3 reads CASSRTRTSYNEQFF. Here the CDR3 DNA reads TGCGCCAGCAGCAGGACTAGAACCTCCTACAATGAGCAGTTCTTC.

This clonotype was detected ten times or more. The chain joins TRBV20-1 to TRBJ2-3; 11 bases map to TRBD1. The length of the CDR3 is 17 residues. Germline lookup yields CDR1 DFQATT and CDR2 SNEGSKA (reference sequence). The ends lost 1 base at V and 4 bases at J; junction bases unmatched: 10. CDR3 bases: TGCAGTGCTAGAGCCCCCTTCGGACAGGGGGCATCAGATACGCAGTATTTT. It translates to CSARAPFGQGASDTQYF.

This clonotype has ten or more counts. The chain recombines TRBV20-1 with TRBJ2-7; 10 bases line up with TRBD1. The germline V gene has CDR1 DFQATT and CDR2 SNEGSKA (reference sequence). V dropped 4 bases and J dropped 2; count of bases not matched to a gene: 8. The CDR3 is 15 residues long. CDR3 sequence reads: CSANPGQGITYEQYF. The CDR3 DNA sequence: TGCAGTGCTAACCCGGGACAGGGGATTACCTACGAGCAGTACTTC.

The chain couples TRBV5-1 to TRBJ2-2, with no clear D. CDR1 and CDR2 (germline): SGHRS, YFSETQ. CDR3 length: 14 residues. V lost 4 bases and J 10 bases, leaving 17 bases between the germline ends. The CDR3 DNA sequence: TGCGCCAGCAGCACACTCCCGGCCCCGGAGGAGCTGTTTTTT. Translation: CASSTLPAPEELFF. The full variable domain, in which reference TRBV5-1 and TRBJ2-2 provide the parts outside the CDR3, is KAGVTQTPRYLIKTRGQQVTLSCSPISGHRSVSWYQQTPGQGLQFLFEYFSETQRNKGNFPGRFSGRQFSNSRSEMNVSTLELGDSALYLCASSTLPAPEELFFGEGSRLTVL.

This clonotype has just a few counts. Given a much more abundant clone one base away, this may be a read error. J is TRBJ1-1 and V is TRBV10-3, with D uncertain. The CDR3 sequence is 14 residues long. Germline-derived CDR1 and CDR2 are ENHRY and SYGVKD. CDR3 DNA sequence: TGTGCCACCAGTGAGAGGTTGGCAAACACTGAAGCTTTCTTT. This gives the protein CATSERLANTEAFF.

As regards this clonotype: One end of the junction fails to match germline, which may point to a read error. This chain uses TRBV7-7 with TRBJ2-1; D may be TRBD1 or TRBD2 (5 bases each). Germline CDR1 is SSHAT and CDR2 is FNYEAQ (reference sequence). CDR3 length: 13 amino acids. The CDR3 nucleotides read TGTGCTAGCAGCTTATCAGGGAGCAATGAGCAGTTCTTC. Translating gives CASSLSGSNEQFF.

This clonotype occurred many times. This rearrangement joins TRBV15 to TRBJ2-1; D is unresolved. The CDR3 totals 10 residues. Germline CDR1 and CDR2: LNHNV and YYDKDF (reference sequence). V lost 8 bases, J lost 9 bases, and 8 bases lay in between. Here the CDR3 DNA reads TGTGCCACCTGGAAAGGTGAGCAGTTCTTC. Translating gives CATWKGEQFF.

The chain has TRBV24-1 and TRBJ2-7, with TRBD2 identical over 9 bases. In germline, CDR1 is KGHDR, CDR2 SFDVKD. Trimming removed 3 bases from V and 3 bases from J; junction bases left unmatched: 5. The CDR3 totals 15 residues. The DNA of the CDR3 is TGTGCCACCAGTGATGCCGGGACTAGCAGCTACGAGCAGTACTTC. It translates to CATSDAGTSSYEQYF.

Ten or more counts support this clonotype. The chain is built from TRBV28 and TRBJ1-3, with 9 bases matching TRBD1. This CDR3 has 14 amino acids. Germline V gene lookup returns CDR1 MDHEN and CDR2 SYDVKM. Trimming took 4 bases from V and 7 from J; bases not matched to a gene: 5. DNA of the CDR3: TGTGCCAGCAGTTCCGCCGGGACAGGGAACACCATATATTTT. It codes for CASSSAGTGNTIYF.